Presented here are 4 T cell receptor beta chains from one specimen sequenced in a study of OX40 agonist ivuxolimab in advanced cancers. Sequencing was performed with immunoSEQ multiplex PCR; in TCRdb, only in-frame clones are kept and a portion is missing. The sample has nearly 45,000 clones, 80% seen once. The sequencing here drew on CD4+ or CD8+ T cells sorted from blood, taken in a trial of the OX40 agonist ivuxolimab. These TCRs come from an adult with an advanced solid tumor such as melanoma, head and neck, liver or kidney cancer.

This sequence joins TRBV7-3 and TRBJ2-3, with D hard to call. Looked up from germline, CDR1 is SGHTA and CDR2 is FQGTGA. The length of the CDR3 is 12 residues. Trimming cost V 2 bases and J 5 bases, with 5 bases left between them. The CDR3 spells CASSLPGDTQYF. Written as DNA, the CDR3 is TGTGCCAGCAGCTTACCCGGAGATACGCAGTATTTT.

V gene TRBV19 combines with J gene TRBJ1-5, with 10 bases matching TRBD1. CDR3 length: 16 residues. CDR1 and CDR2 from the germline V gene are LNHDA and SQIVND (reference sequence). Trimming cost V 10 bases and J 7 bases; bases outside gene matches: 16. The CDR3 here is CATSSRDRGEGQPQHF. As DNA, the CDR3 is TGTGCCACCTCGTCCCGGGACAGGGGTGAGGGACAGCCCCAGCATTTT.

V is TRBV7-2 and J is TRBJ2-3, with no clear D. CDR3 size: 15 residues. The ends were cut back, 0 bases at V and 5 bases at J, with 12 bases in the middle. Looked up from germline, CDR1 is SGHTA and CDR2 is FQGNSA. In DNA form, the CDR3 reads TGTGCCAGCAGCTTAGCGGGTCCGAGTCAAGATACGCAGTATTTT. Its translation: CASSLAGPSQDTQYF.

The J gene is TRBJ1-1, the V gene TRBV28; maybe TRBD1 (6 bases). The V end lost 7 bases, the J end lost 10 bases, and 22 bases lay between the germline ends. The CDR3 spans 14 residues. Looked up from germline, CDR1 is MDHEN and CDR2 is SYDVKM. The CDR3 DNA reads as TGTGCCAGCATCTCTGGACAGAAATCTTCTGGAGCTTTCTTT. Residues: CASISGQKSSGAFF.